These T cell receptor beta chains were read from a single sample in a study of blood T cell repertoires in COVID-19. Sequenced by immunoSEQ multiplex PCR; TCRdb stores in-frame clones only, minus some. The table includes tens of thousands of clones, under 85% detected once. Sequenced input: peripheral blood. All receptors derive from a woman aged 70-85 years with acute or convalescent COVID-19. CDR3s include the opening cysteine and the closing phenylalanine or tryptophan. A D gene is named only where the DNA matches it firmly. Expanded clones are given a class, and other clones once, few, many or no size at all.

j_call	d_call	clone_size	v_call	cdr3_aa	cdr3_nt
TRBJ2-2	TRBD1	.	TRBV5-1	CASSLRPQGLSTGELFF	TGCGCCAGCAGCTTGCGGCCACAGGGGCTTTCCACCGGGGAGCTGTTTTTT
TRBJ2-1	TRBD2	.	TRBV9	CASSVRTSGGVNEQFF	TGTGCCAGCAGCGTACGAACTAGCGGGGGGGTCAATGAGCAGTTCTTC
TRBJ2-5	.	.	TRBV2	CASSEGHQKTQYF	TGTGCCAGCAGTGAAGGACATCAGAAGACCCAGTACTTC
TRBJ1-1	.	few	TRBV20-1	CSGEEDTEAFF	TGCAGTGGAGAGGAAGACACTGAAGCTTTCTTT
TRBJ1-5	.	.	TRBV4-1	CASSQDGQFGNQPQHF	TGCGCCAGCAGCCAAGATGGACAGTTTGGCAATCAGCCCCAGCATTTT
TRBJ2-5	.	.	TRBV12-3/TRBV12-4	CASRTTGHLAQYF	TGTGCCAGCAGGACCACAGGGCACCTGGCCCAGTACTTC
TRBJ2-5	.	.	TRBV24-1	CATSDFRGGTETQYF	TGTGCCACCAGTGATTTCAGGGGTGGGACAGAGACCCAGTACTTC
TRBJ1-1	TRBD1	.	TRBV30	CAWRKGGQGAWEAFF	TGTGCCTGGCGAAAAGGAGGACAGGGGGCATGGGAAGCTTTCTTT
TRBJ1-2	TRBD1	.	TRBV7-2	CASSNRQGANGYTF	TGTGCCAGCAGCAACCGACAGGGGGCTAATGGCTACACCTTC
TRBJ1-2	.	.	TRBV6-1	CASSETIEYGYTF	TGTGCCAGCAGTGAAACTATAGAATATGGCTACACCTTC
TRBJ1-4	.	.	TRBV30	CAWSPRGDRPNEKLFF	TGTGCCTGGAGTCCCAGGGGCGACAGACCTAATGAAAAACTGTTTTTT
TRBJ2-7	.	.	TRBV28	CASSTTGLGLDEQYF	TGTGCCAGCAGTACAACGGGACTCGGCCTCGACGAGCAGTACTTC
TRBJ1-4	.	.	TRBV5-1	CASSQLPGGAGANEKLFF	TGCGCCAGCAGTCAACTCCCCGGGGGGGCAGGGGCTAATGAAAAACTGTTTTTT
TRBJ1-5	.	.	TRBV14	CASSLTGYGQPQHF	TGTGCCAGCAGTCTTACAGGGTATGGTCAGCCCCAGCATTTT
TRBJ1-2	.	.	TRBV10-1	CASSEDTSYGYTF	TGCGCCAGCAGCGAAGACACCTCCTATGGCTACACCTTC
TRBJ2-5	.	.	TRBV24-1	CATSDSTGQETQYF	TGTGCCACCAGTGATTCAACGGGCCAAGAGACCCAGTACTTC
TRBJ2-1	TRBD2	.	TRBV2	CATRRGLADNEQFF	TGTGCCACCCGAAGAGGACTAGCTGACAATGAGCAGTTCTTC
TRBJ1-2	.	.	TRBV11-3	CASSKQGMDYGYTF	TGTGCCAGCAGCAAACAGGGTATGGACTATGGCTACACCTTC
TRBJ2-3	TRBD2	.	TRBV2	CASNRLAENTDTQYF	TGTGCCAGCAACCGACTAGCGGAAAATACAGATACGCAGTATTTT
TRBJ2-2	.	.	TRBV4-1	CASSQDVRQANTNTGELFF	TGCGCCAGCAGCCAAGACGTTCGGCAGGCGAATACGAACACCGGGGAGCTGTTTTTT
TRBJ1-1	TRBD1	.	TRBV5-7	CASSPGTGGLVTEAFF	TGTGCCAGCAGCCCCGGGACAGGGGGCCTTGTGACTGAAGCTTTCTTT
TRBJ1-5	.	.	TRBV6-5	CASRDRPRSNQPQHF	TGTGCCAGCAGGGACAGACCACGAAGCAATCAGCCCCAGCATTTT
TRBJ2-1	.	.	TRBV11-3	CASSPERAGEQFF	TGTGCCAGCAGCCCAGAGAGAGCAGGAGAGCAGTTCTTC
TRBJ1-2	.	.	TRBV3-1/TRBV3-2	CASSQDLQAPHYGYTF	TGTGCCAGCAGCCAAGATTTGCAGGCGCCGCACTATGGCTACACCTTC
TRBJ2-7	TRBD1	.	TRBV28	CASRSGTGYEQYF	TGTGCCAGCAGGTCCGGGACAGGCTACGAGCAGTACTTC
TRBJ2-5	TRBD2	.	TRBV24-1	CATSDRLAGTHQETQYF	TGTGCCACCAGTGATCGACTAGCGGGGACCCACCAAGAGACCCAGTACTTC
TRBJ2-1	.	.	TRBV5-4	CASSPAGQTDEQFF	TGTGCCAGCAGTCCCGCGGGACAGACGGATGAGCAGTTCTTC
TRBJ2-7	.	.	TRBV18	CASSPFGQGGVYEQYF	TGTGCCAGCTCACCATTCGGGCAGGGAGGCGTCTACGAGCAGTACTTC
TRBJ1-5	TRBD1	.	TRBV11-3	CASSGTGNQPQHF	TGTGCCAGCAGCGGGACAGGCAATCAGCCCCAGCATTTT
TRBJ1-5	.	.	TRBV3-1/TRBV3-2	CASSQQSGNQPQHF	TGTGCCAGCAGCCAACAATCAGGCAATCAGCCCCAGCATTTT
TRBJ2-7	.	.	TRBV6-5	CATRGAPEQYF	TGTGCCACACGGGGGGCTCCCGAGCAGTACTTC
TRBJ2-2	.	few	TRBV6-5	CASRYGGGTGELFF	TGTGCCAGCAGATACGGGGGCGGCACCGGGGAGCTGTTTTTT
TRBJ1-6	TRBD1	once	TRBV24-1	CATSDSGQGGDNSPLHF	TGTGCCACCAGTGATTCGGGACAGGGGGGAGATAATTCACCCCTCCACTTT
TRBJ1-1	.	.	TRBV27	CASSLILTSMNTEAFF	TGTGCCAGCAGTTTAATACTAACATCCATGAACACTGAAGCTTTCTTT
TRBJ2-1	.	once	TRBV3-1/TRBV3-2	CASSQGNSPYSYNEQFF	TGTGCCAGCAGCCAAGGGAACAGCCCTTACTCCTACAATGAGCAGTTCTTC
TRBJ2-1	.	.	TRBV9	CASSVVEGGEQFF	TGTGCCAGCAGCGTAGTGGAGGGTGGGGAGCAGTTCTTC
TRBJ1-1	.	.	TRBV30	CAWSLEALTEAFF	TGTGCCTGGAGTTTAGAGGCGCTCACTGAAGCTTTCTTT
TRBJ1-5	TRBD1	.	TRBV13	CASSLSGTGMTAQHF	TGTGCCAGCAGCCTTTCCGGGACAGGGATGACAGCCCAGCATTTT
TRBJ1-1	.	.	TRBV4-2	CASSQEGPGGGVGSEAFF	TGTGCCAGCAGCCAAGAGGGACCAGGCGGGGGCGTTGGCTCTGAAGCTTTCTTT
TRBJ1-2	.	few	TRBV7-9	CASSSQADYGYTF	TGTGCCAGCAGCTCGCAGGCTGACTATGGCTACACCTTC
TRBJ2-5	TRBD1	.	TRBV7-2	CASSDRAFETQYF	TGTGCCAGCAGCGACAGGGCTTTCGAGACCCAGTACTTC
TRBJ2-6	.	.	TRBV7-8	CATGGVEAGANVLTF	TGTGCCACGGGCGGGGTTGAGGCTGGGGCCAACGTCCTGACTTTC
TRBJ2-7	TRBD1	.	TRBV27	CASSFGTGTPYEQYF	TGTGCCAGCAGTTTTGGGACAGGCACTCCCTACGAGCAGTACTTC
TRBJ2-3	TRBD1	.	TRBV9	CASSVEGTGVSTDTQYF	TGTGCCAGCAGCGTAGAGGGCACAGGGGTTTCCACAGATACGCAGTATTTT
TRBJ1-2	.	.	TRBV5-1	CASSLLSDSYGYTF	TGCGCCAGCAGCTTGTTGTCAGATTCTTATGGCTACACCTTC
TRBJ1-5	.	.	TRBV28	CATGGNGNQPQHF	TGTGCCACCGGGGGGAATGGCAATCAGCCCCAGCATTTT
TRBJ2-7	.	.	TRBV25-1	CASSGRQVRLGFPYEQYF	TGTGCCAGCAGTGGGAGGCAGGTACGCCTAGGTTTTCCCTACGAGCAGTACTTC
TRBJ2-7	.	.	TRBV7-3	CASSLTGDGYYEQYF	TGTGCCAGCAGCTTAACGGGAGACGGATACTACGAGCAGTACTTC
TRBJ1-5	.	.	TRBV30	CAWTRRGNDQPQHF	TGTGCCTGGACCCGGAGGGGAAACGATCAGCCCCAGCATTTT
TRBJ2-5	TRBD2	.	TRBV7-8	CASSSLGGEQQETQYF	TGTGCCAGCAGCTCCCTTGGGGGGGAGCAGCAAGAGACCCAGTACTTC
TRBJ1-3	.	.	TRBV19	CASSMLAAGNTIYF	TGTGCCAGTAGTATGTTGGCAGCTGGAAACACCATATATTTT
TRBJ1-2	TRBD1	.	TRBV7-2	CASSLQTGGDYGYTF	TGTGCCAGCAGCCTCCAGACAGGGGGCGACTATGGCTACACCTTC
TRBJ1-4	.	.	TRBV2	CASSREVNEKLFF	TGTGCCAGCAGTAGAGAAGTTAATGAAAAACTGTTTTTT
TRBJ1-2	TRBD1	.	TRBV5-1	CASSRDRGDGYTF	TGCGCCAGCAGCAGGGACAGGGGTGATGGCTACACCTTC
TRBJ1-6	.	.	TRBV18	CASSNQEFSPLHF	TGTGCCAGCTCCAACCAAGAGTTCTCACCCCTCCACTTT
TRBJ2-5	TRBD2	.	TRBV7-8	CASSLSPWTSGLVETQYF	TGTGCCAGCAGCTTAAGCCCCTGGACTAGCGGGTTGGTAGAGACCCAGTACTTC
TRBJ2-2	.	.	TRBV5-4	CASSRDSTGELFF	TGTGCCAGCAGCCGTGACAGCACCGGGGAGCTGTTTTTT